This passage covers 26 T cell receptor beta chains from one sample sequenced in a study of shared clonotypes between healthy human individuals. Profiled with immunoSEQ multiplex PCR; TCRdb holds only in-frame clones, not every one. In the table there are some 2.4 million clones, 90% to 95% of which are singletons. Specimen: naive CD4+ T cells from PBMCs. Subset defined: CD45RA+ positively selected. All receptors derive from a man younger than 35 in good health. Some clones in this sample may be carry-over from other donors' samples.

This chain connects TRBV7-3 to TRBJ2-7; TRBD1 agrees at 12 bases. CDR1 and CDR2 from the germline V gene are SGHTA and FQGTGA. This CDR3 is built from 15 residues. With V trimmed by 2 bases and J by 2 bases, 1 base remained unmatched. CDR3 bases: TGTGCCAGCAGCTTAGGGACAGGGGGCGCCTACGAGCAGTACTTC. Translating gives CASSLGTGGAYEQYF.

This clone was observed a handful of times. This chain uses TRBV5-6 with TRBJ2-3, with D tentatively TRBD1 or TRBD2 (5 bases each). The CDR3 has 16 amino acids. CDR1 and CDR2 from the germline V gene are SGHDT and YYEEEE. Between the trimmed V and J ends, which lost 1 base and 7 bases, there was a span of 19 bases. The CDR3 coding sequence is TGTGCCAGCAGCTTGTTCCCCGGGACCCAGGGAAATACGCAGTATTTT. Protein product: CASSLFPGTQGNTQYF.

Only one count was recorded for this clone. The identical CDR3 is also encoded by other nucleotide sequences in the sample. The V call is TRBV5-1, the J call TRBJ2-3; 7 nucleotides agree with TRBD2. The germline gives CDR1 SGHRS, CDR2 YFSETQ. V shed 2 bases, J shed 1 base, and the junction held 4 bases outside the gene matches. The CDR3 is made up of 15 amino acids. CDR3 DNA sequence: TGCGCCAGCAGCTTCGGCACTAGCGGCACAGATACGCAGTATTTT. Protein: CASSFGTSGTDTQYF.

This clone was counted once. In nucleotides, the CDR3 is TGTGCCAGCAGTGCAGCCGGGAATGCAAGGACTTTCTTT. Translation gives CASSAAGNARTFF. V usage is TRBV6-1 and J usage is TRBJ1-1; no clear D. The germline V gene has CDR1 MNHNS and CDR2 SASEGT. V lost 4 bases to trimming and J lost 12 bases, with 18 bases between them. The CDR3 consists of 13 residues.

The chain employs TRBV7-8 and TRBJ1-5; 7 nucleotides line up with TRBD1. This CDR3 region has 15 residues. Germline CDR1 SGHVS, CDR2 FQNEAQ. Trimming at V came to 5 bases and at J to 6 bases, leaving 10 bases not matched to a gene. Here the CDR3 reads CASSTQGQTGQPQHF. The CDR3 coding sequence is TGTGCCAGCAGCACCCAGGGACAGACGGGTCAGCCCCAGCATTTT.

The V call is TRBV6-6, the J call TRBJ2-7, with 7 nucleotides matching TRBD1. From germline, CDR1 is MNHNY and CDR2 SVGAGI (reference sequence). Trimming took 0 bases from V and 4 from J; bases not matched to a gene: 9. This CDR3 contains 16 residues. CDR3 in amino acids: CASSYSNDRDTYEQYF. The CDR3 DNA is TGTGCCAGCAGTTACTCGAATGACAGGGACACATACGAGCAGTACTTC.

CDR3 DNA: TGTGCCAGTTCGACTAGCGGGACGTCGTACCAAGAGACCCAGTACTTC. Residues: CASSTSGTSYQETQYF. The chain has TRBV5-4 and TRBJ2-5; TRBD2 matches 11 bases. CDR3 length: 16 residues. Trimming at V came to 8 bases and at J to 0 bases, leaving 9 bases not matched to a gene. Germline CDR1 is SGHNT and CDR2 is YYREEE (reference sequence).

This chain uses TRBV7-2 with TRBJ2-5; D remains ambiguous. V lost 2 bases, J lost 5 bases, and 9 bases lay in between. The CDR3 is 13 amino acids. CDR1 and CDR2 from the germline V gene are SGHTA and FQGNSA. CDR3 in amino acids: CASSLYGWETQYF. The CDR3, as DNA: TGTGCCAGCAGCTTATATGGGTGGGAGACCCAGTACTTC.

Concerning this clone itself: Additional DNA sequences in this sample encode the identical CDR3. V usage is TRBV28 and J usage is TRBJ1-5; D unresolved. The V gene lost 6 bases and the J gene lost 3 bases, with 6 bases spanning the gap. The CDR3 has 12 amino acids. The germline V gene has CDR1 MDHEN and CDR2 SYDVKM. The CDR3 sequence is CASSQYNQPQHF. The CDR3 region has the DNA TGTGCCAGCAGCCAATACAATCAGCCCCAGCATTTT.

To note about this clone: This same CDR3 is encoded by further DNA sequences in the sample. J is TRBJ1-4 and V is TRBV18; D uncertain. This CDR3 contains 13 residues. Germline V gene sequence: CDR1 KGHSH, CDR2 LQKENI. V was trimmed by 3 bases and J by 4 bases, leaving 6 bases between them. The CDR3 loop reads CASSPDLNEKLFF. The CDR3 nucleotides are TGTGCCAGCTCACCTGATCTTAATGAAAAACTGTTTTTT.

This clone was recorded once. This CDR3 reads CASGLFNEQFF. CDR3 DNA sequence: TGTGCCAGCGGTTTGTTCAATGAGCAGTTCTTC. V and J are TRBV2 and TRBJ2-1; D uncertain. Germline V lookup: CDR1 SNHLY, CDR2 FYNNEI. The CDR3 extends over 11 amino acids. V was cut by 8 bases and J by 6 bases, with 8 bases left in between.

The chain links TRBV2 to TRBJ1-1, with a tentative D call TRBD1 (5 bases). The CDR3 is made up of 15 amino acids. V shed 6 bases and J shed 3 bases, with 17 bases lying between them. CDR1 SNHLY and CDR2 FYNNEI come from the germline V gene. The CDR3 region is CASSGTAGLDTEAFF. The DNA for the CDR3 is TGTGCCAGCAGCGGGACCGCCGGTCTGGACACTGAAGCTTTCTTT.

V gene TRBV2 combines with J gene TRBJ2-6, with unresolved D. V gave up 2 bases and J gave up 3 bases, with 8 bases separating them. Per germline, CDR1 SNHLY and CDR2 FYNNEI. There are 15 residues in the CDR3. The CDR3: CASSESKGGANVLTF. The CDR3 DNA is TGTGCCAGCAGTGAATCCAAGGGTGGGGCCAACGTCCTGACTTTC.

V gene TRBV10-2 combines with J gene TRBJ2-5; D is unclear. Per germline, CDR1 WSHSY and CDR2 SAAADI. The V and J ends lost 8 bases and 2 bases respectively, with 12 bases between them. The CDR3 runs to 13 residues. The CDR3 nucleotides read TGCGCCAGCCAGCTAGGGCAACAAGAGACCCAGTACTTC. Translating gives CASQLGQQETQYF.

The chain joins TRBV19 to TRBJ1-1; D is unclear. The CDR3 is 13 amino acids. V dropped 7 bases and J dropped 5 bases, with 14 bases sitting between them. Germline V gene data show CDR1 as LNHDA and CDR2 as SQIVND (reference sequence). This CDR3 is CASNKALRTEAFF. DNA of the CDR3: TGTGCCAGTAACAAGGCCCTTCGGACTGAAGCTTTCTTT.

The chain carries TRBV6-6 and TRBJ2-7, with D possibly matching TRBD2 (5 bases). Deletions cut 9 bases from V and 0 bases from J, with 9 bases between. CDR3 length equals 12 residues. Germline V gene data show CDR1 as MNHNY and CDR2 as SVGAGI (reference sequence). This chain's CDR3 is CASEGSSYEQYF. The CDR3 DNA reads TGTGCCAGTGAGGGCTCCTCCTACGAGCAGTACTTC.

V gene TRBV18 combines with J gene TRBJ2-5, with D unresolved. Trimming shortened V by 0 bases and J by 4 bases, and 9 bases separated the two germline ends. Germline lookup yields CDR1 KGHSH and CDR2 LQKENI. The CDR3 extends over 14 amino acids. The CDR3 DNA follows: TGTGCCAGCTCACCACCGTTTTCCCGAGAGACCCAGTACTTC. Protein product: CASSPPFSRETQYF.

This chain connects TRBV19 to TRBJ1-2; TRBD1 matches at 10 bases. The CDR3 has 15 amino acids. Germline CDR1 LNHDA, CDR2 SQIVND (reference sequence). The V and J ends lost 3 bases and 7 bases, in that order; junction bases with no gene match: 8. CDR3 loop: CASSIDRGRMGGYTF. The CDR3 DNA follows: TGTGCCAGTAGTATCGACAGGGGGCGAATGGGTGGCTACACCTTC.

The chain joins TRBV5-1 to TRBJ1-1, with D possibly TRBD1 on 6 matching bases. The CDR3 is 15 residues long. V lost 3 bases to trimming and J lost 1 base, with 13 bases between them. Germline loops: CDR1 SGHRS, CDR2 YFSETQ. The CDR3 DNA reads TGCGCCAGCAGCTGGGGGCAGGCGGCGAACACTGAAGCTTTCTTT. It specifies CASSWGQAANTEAFF.

J is TRBJ1-5 and V is TRBV7-2; D is uncertain. Germline V CDR1 and CDR2: SGHTA, FQGNSA. V lost 0 bases and J 2 bases, leaving 5 bases between the germline ends. The CDR3 loop spans 14 amino acids. CDR3 nucleotide sequence: TGTGCCAGCAGCTTAGCCTCCGGCAATCAGCCCCAGCATTTT. It is translated as CASSLASGNQPQHF.

The sample holds one count of this clone. The V call is TRBV15, the J call TRBJ2-5; weak D call: TRBD1 (6 bases). This CDR3 has 14 amino acids. Germline CDR1 is LNHNV and CDR2 is YYDKDF (reference sequence). Trimming took off 1 base at V and 5 bases at J, with 11 bases between the two ends. The CDR3 here is CATSRGQARETQYF. The DNA of the CDR3 is TGTGCCACCAGCAGAGGACAGGCTAGGGAGACCCAGTACTTC.

The chain uses TRBV28 and TRBJ1-3; 10 nucleotides agree with TRBD1. This CDR3 has 18 residues. Germline CDR1 and CDR2: MDHEN and SYDVKM. V shed 5 bases, J shed 1 base, and the junction held 11 bases outside the gene matches. CDR3 sequence reads: CASSALLGQGTSGNTIYF. DNA of the CDR3: TGTGCCAGCAGTGCACTTTTGGGACAGGGGACATCTGGAAACACCATATATTTT.

The chain uses TRBV28 and TRBJ1-2, with D possibly being TRBD1 (6 bases). In germline, CDR1 is MDHEN, CDR2 SYDVKM. The ends were cut back, 2 bases at V and 5 bases at J, with 18 bases in the middle. The CDR3 has 16 residues. CDR3 sequence reads: CASSLRTTGRLYGYTF. The CDR3 bases are TGTGCCAGCAGTTTACGGACAACAGGGAGGCTATATGGCTACACCTTC.

In this sample, this clone turned up once. This chain links TRBV19 with TRBJ2-2; D is undetermined. Trimming pared 3 bases from V and 0 bases from J, leaving 8 bases between. Per germline, CDR1 LNHDA and CDR2 SQIVND (reference sequence). The CDR3 is 15 residues long. CDR3 DNA: TGTGCCAGTAGTATTTGGGGTACGAACACCGGGGAGCTGTTTTTT. Its protein product is CASSIWGTNTGELFF.

The rearrangement uses TRBV27 and TRBJ1-1, with D possibly matching TRBD1 (5 bases). From germline, CDR1 is MNHEY and CDR2 SMNVEV (reference sequence). The CDR3 runs 16 residues. V was shortened by 8 bases and J by 4 bases, with 23 bases between the two germline ends. CDR3 bases: TGTGCCAGCCAACCCTCTAGGCGGGACTGGGGCACTGAAGCTTTCTTT. As protein: CASQPSRRDWGTEAFF.

To note about this clone: The sample carries other DNA sequences with the same CDR3. The V call is TRBV15, the J call TRBJ1-3; TRBD1 matches 7 bases. Germline V CDR1 and CDR2: LNHNV, YYDKDF (reference sequence). V dropped 1 base and J dropped 0; count of bases not matched to a gene: 0. CDR3 length equals 15 residues. In nucleotides, the CDR3 is TGTGCCACCAGCAGAGGGGACAGCTCTGGAAACACCATATATTTT. It specifies CATSRGDSSGNTIYF. Supplemented by reference TRBV15 and TRBJ1-3, the full variable domain reads DAMVIQNPRYQVTQFGKPVTLSCSQTLNHNVMYWYQQKSSQAPKLLFHYYDKDFNNEADTPDNFQSRRPNTSFCFLDIRSPGLGDTAMYLCATSRGDSSGNTIYFGEGSWLTVV.